Each of the 18 T cell receptor beta chains below was sequenced from the same sample in a study of beta chain features in type 1 diabetes. Reverse transcription of all isolated RNA meant that expressed TCRB transcripts were sequenced. Sequenced by immunoSEQ multiplex PCR; TCRdb stores in-frame clones only, minus some. The sample records hundreds of thousands of clones, about 14% being singletons. The source material was naive CD4+ T cells from blood. The receptors stem from a man aged 18 to 30 in good health.

The chain uses TRBV7-3 and TRBJ1-1, with TRBD1 as a possible D gene (6 bases). In germline, CDR1 is SGHTA, CDR2 FQGTGA. The length of the CDR3 is 15 residues. Trimming left V 2 bases short and J 5 bases short, with 15 bases between. CDR3: CASSLSPNRDTEAFF. DNA of the CDR3: TGTGCCAGCAGCTTATCCCCAAACAGGGATACTGAAGCTTTCTTT. Variable domain in full (rest from reference TRBV7-3 and TRBJ1-1): GAGVSQTPSNKVTEKGKYVELRCDPISGHTALYWYRQSLGQGPEFLIYFQGTGAADDSGLPNDRFFAVRPEGSVSTLKIQRTERGDSAVYLCASSLSPNRDTEAFFGQGTRLTVV.

The rearrangement joins TRBV5-4 to TRBJ2-3, with D unresolved. In germline, CDR1 is SGHNT, CDR2 YYREEE (reference sequence). The CDR3 is 14 amino acids. The V end lost 2 bases, the J end lost 0 bases, and 7 bases lay between the germline ends. CDR3 coding DNA: TGTGCCAGCAGCTTTGGGTTTAGCACAGATACGCAGTATTTT. Its protein product is CASSFGFSTDTQYF.

The chain combines TRBV23-1 with TRBJ2-1; D might be TRBD1 (5 bases). TRBV23-1 is flagged as an ORF with uncertain function. The CDR3 consists of 18 residues. With 11 bases removed from V and 2 bases from J, the gap between germline ends came to 28 bases. CDR3 nucleotides: TGCGCCCCCGCTGGCTGGGGCTCGGCGAATCCCACCTACAATGAGCAGTTCTTC. Translation gives CAPAGWGSANPTYNEQFF.

Only a few counts were recorded for this clone. The V call is TRBV30, the J call TRBJ1-2; tentative D call: TRBD1 (6 bases). V lost 3 bases, J lost 8 bases, and 19 bases lay in between. The CDR3 sequence is 14 residues long. The germline V gene encodes CDR1 GTSNPN and CDR2 SVGIG (reference sequence). The CDR3 region is CAWRATGAALGYTF. DNA of the CDR3: TGTGCCTGGAGGGCGACGGGGGCCGCGTTGGGCTACACCTTC.

The V and J genes are TRBV25-1 and TRBJ2-3; no firm D call. Germline V gives CDR1 MGHDK, CDR2 SYGVNS. CDR3 length equals 15 residues. V was shortened by 1 base and J by 2 bases, with 10 bases between the two germline ends. The CDR3 reads CASSESMAATDTQYF. Here the CDR3 DNA reads TGTGCCAGCAGTGAATCGATGGCAGCCACAGATACGCAGTATTTT.

The genes are TRBV28 and TRBJ1-2, with D unresolved. Germline V gene data show CDR1 as MDHEN and CDR2 as SYDVKM. The V and J ends lost 7 bases and 0 bases respectively, with 9 bases between them. The CDR3 extends over 13 amino acids. The CDR3 loop is CASMGRSNYGYTF. CDR3 coding DNA: TGTGCCAGCATGGGTCGGTCTAACTATGGCTACACCTTC.

V and J are TRBV2 and TRBJ2-5; TRBD2 might be the D (7 bases). V lost 7 bases to trimming and J lost 5 bases, with 17 bases between them. Germline loops: CDR1 SNHLY, CDR2 FYNNEI. The CDR3 extends over 14 amino acids. The CDR3 bases are TGTGCCAGCACCAAAGGGGGGGTGAGGGAGACCCAGTACTTC. Protein: CASTKGGVRETQYF. The full variable domain, with the rest looked up from reference TRBV2 and TRBJ2-5, is EPEVTQTPSHQVTQMGQEVILRCVPISNHLYFYWYRQILGQKVEFLVSFYNNEISEKSEIFDDQFSVERPDGSNFTLKIRSTKLEDSAMYFCASTKGGVRETQYFGPGTRLLVL.

The chain employs TRBV6-5 and TRBJ2-7; D possibly corresponds to TRBD1 (6 bases). The germline V and J ends were trimmed by 6 bases and 3 bases, with 18 bases remaining between them. This CDR3 is 15 amino acids long. The germline gives CDR1 MNHEY, CDR2 SVGAGI. The CDR3 here is CASRERQALDYEQYF. The CDR3 DNA follows: TGTGCCAGCAGGGAACGACAGGCCCTTGACTACGAGCAGTACTTC.

This clone was picked up a small number of times. The chain links TRBV9 to TRBJ2-7; 11 bases agree with TRBD1. The germline V gene encodes CDR1 SGDLS and CDR2 YYNGEE. With V trimmed by 0 bases and J by 3 bases, 2 bases remained unmatched. The CDR3 length is 15 residues. CDR3 in amino acids: CASSVDGTGGYEQYF. CDR3 nucleotide sequence: TGTGCCAGCAGCGTAGATGGGACAGGGGGCTACGAGCAGTACTTC.

This clone was counted only a few times. The chain is built from TRBV4-1 and TRBJ2-6; D unresolved. The CDR3 has 15 amino acids. The germline CDR1 and CDR2 sequences are MGHRA and YSYEKL. V was pared by 1 base and J by 0 bases, with 4 bases between. CDR3 coding DNA: TGCGCCAGCAGCCAAGTCGTCTCTGGGGCCAACGTCCTGACTTTC. Encoded protein: CASSQVVSGANVLTF.

This chain links TRBV10-3 with TRBJ2-7, with a tentative D call TRBD2 (6 bases). The germline CDR1 and CDR2 sequences are ENHRY and SYGVKD. Trimming shortened V by 3 bases and J by 2 bases, and 20 bases separated the two germline ends. The CDR3 totals 17 residues. Here the CDR3 reads CAISDPGLYIGAYEQYF. In nucleotides, the CDR3 is TGTGCCATCAGTGATCCGGGACTGTACATTGGAGCCTACGAGCAGTACTTC.

This clone was seen only a few times. Other DNA sequences within the sample encode an identical CDR3. V and J are TRBV11-2 and TRBJ2-1; 9 bases map to TRBD2. With V trimmed by 5 bases and J by 4 bases, 9 bases remained unmatched. Germline values: CDR1 SGHAT, CDR2 FQNNGV. CDR3 length equals 16 residues. This CDR3 is CASSPISGRGYNEQFF. The CDR3 DNA follows: TGTGCCAGCAGCCCTATTAGCGGGAGAGGTTACAATGAGCAGTTCTTC.

This clone was seen more than once but under ten times. The chain is built from TRBV7-8 and TRBJ2-5; no definite D call. With 6 bases removed from V and 1 base from J, the gap between germline ends came to 12 bases. From germline, CDR1 is SGHVS and CDR2 FQNEAQ. The CDR3 sequence is 14 residues long. CDR3 DNA: TGTGCCAGCAGTCGACGACGGGCCCAAGAGACCCAGTACTTC. Protein sequence: CASSRRRAQETQYF. The variable domain in full, completed from reference TRBV7-8 and TRBJ2-5, reads GAGVSQSPRYKVAKRGQDVALRCDPISGHVSLFWYQQALGQGPEFLTYFQNEAQLDKSGLPSDRFFAERPEGSVSTLKIQRTQQEDSAVYLCASSRRRAQETQYFGPGTRLLVL.

This clone came up a few times. V gene TRBV4-2 combines with J gene TRBJ2-7; no definite D call. The V and J ends lost 4 bases and 2 bases respectively, with 12 bases between them. Germline V gene data show CDR1 as LGHNA and CDR2 as YNFKEQ. The CDR3 extends over 14 amino acids. The CDR3 DNA is TGTGCCAGCAGCCCCCCAAACCCCACCTACGAGCAGTACTTC. Its translation is CASSPPNPTYEQYF.

The V call is TRBV6-1, the J call TRBJ2-1, with 10 bases fitting TRBD2. Germline V gene sequence: CDR1 MNHNS, CDR2 SASEGT. The V gene end was trimmed by 4 bases and the J gene end by 8 bases; junction bases not matched to a gene: 14. The CDR3 consists of 17 residues. The CDR3 DNA sequence: TGTGCCAGCAGTGTTGGGGGACTAGCGCCTGCTGGCTATGAGCAGTTCTTC. Translating it yields CASSVGGLAPAGYEQFF.

The J gene is TRBJ2-5, the V gene TRBV7-9; TRBD2 matches 7 bases. The J segment lost 5 bases and the V segment lost 9 bases, leaving 12 bases of the junction unmatched. Germline CDR1 reads SEHNR; CDR2 reads FQNEAQ (reference sequence). The CDR3 runs 14 residues. The CDR3 spells CASRNMWEGETQYF. The DNA of the CDR3 is TGTGCCAGTCGGAATATGTGGGAGGGCGAGACCCAGTACTTC.

This clone occurred once. The chain carries TRBV7-9 and TRBJ2-7; D possibly corresponds to TRBD2 (7 bases). V gave up 4 bases and J gave up 2 bases, with 18 bases separating them. CDR1 is SEHNR and CDR2 is FQNEAQ in the germline V gene (reference sequence). This CDR3 is 16 amino acids long. Here the CDR3 reads CASSYVGGAKTYEQYF. DNA for the CDR3: TGTGCCAGCAGCTACGTAGGGGGGGCGAAGACCTACGAGCAGTACTTC.

This clone was seen only a few times. The chain is built from TRBV6-5 and TRBJ2-6, with a weak D call TRBD2 (6 bases). CDR1 is MNHEY, CDR2 SVGAGI, per germline. The CDR3 covers 14 residues. Trimming pared 6 bases from V and 4 bases from J, leaving 10 bases between. The CDR3 DNA reads TGTGCCAGCAGCCCCGGAGGGGGGGCCAACGTCCTGACTTTC. The encoded protein is CASSPGGGANVLTF.